This T cell receptor (beta chain) was observed in a study of cytomegalovirus exposure and HLA in healthy donors. Healthy individuals who donated bone marrow served as the donors. Regarding this clone: Its antigen is unknown.

The study's findings and limits: As a later analysis revealed, most CMV-associated TCR beta chains appeared HLA-restricted. A later analysis, which compared TCR beta chains of equal frequency, found the HLA-associated ones more clonally expanded. Investigators reported over 150 TCR beta chains as tied to cytomegalovirus.

A multiplex PCR was run with 60 Vbeta primers and 13 Jbeta primers. Assay used: immunoSEQ multiplex PCR; TCRdb lists only in-frame clones, some missing. This table holds under 300,000 clones, around nine tenths found once. This TCR was recovered from a girl aged 2-15 years in good health and CMV-seronegative. The sequencing sample was made of PBMCs.

The CDR3 DNA sequence: TGTGCCAGCAGCTTCGGGGGGGCCAGGCTTAATGAGCAGTTCTTC. This translates into CASSFGGARLNEQFF. The V and J genes are TRBV5-6 and TRBJ2-1; 8 bases agree with TRBD2. The length of the CDR3 is 15 residues. The junction had 8 bases not matched to a gene; V was cut back by 2 bases and J by 7 bases. CDR1 is SGHDT, CDR2 YYEEEE, per germline. The variable domain in full, with the rest retrieved from reference TRBV5-6 and TRBJ2-1, is DAGVTQSPTHLIKTRGQQVTLRCSPKSGHDTVSWYQQALGQGPQFIFQYYEEEERQRGNFPDRFSGHQFPNYSSELNVNALLLGDSALYLCASSFGGARLNEQFFGPGTRLTVL.